This TCR beta chain comes out of a study of T cells in Graves' hyperthyroidism and ophthalmopathy. V was pared by 0 bases and J by 3 bases, with 8 bases between. The CDR3 consists of 14 residues. CDR1 is SGHAT and CDR2 is FQNNGV in the germline V gene. This clonotype came up many times. Each 10 ml fresh peripheral blood draw supplied the PBMCs. Amplification of TCR beta CDR3 regions was performed using RNA transcripts as template. HTBI primers drove first-round RT-PCR of the TCR CDR3. TCRdb processed the multiplex PCR reads anew with MiXCR; each CDR3 protein has one entry. The top ten clones hold about a quarter of a sample with roughly 510,000 distinct CDR3 sequences, less than 25% of them seen once.

Sequencing input: blood. The TCR sequence derives from a man between 18 and 35 years old with Graves' hyperthyroidism. The chain links TRBV11-2 to TRBJ1-1, with D hard to call. The CDR3 coding sequence is TGTGCCAGCAGCTTAGATCATGGGGACACTGAAGCTTTCTTT. This encodes CASSLDHGDTEAFF.